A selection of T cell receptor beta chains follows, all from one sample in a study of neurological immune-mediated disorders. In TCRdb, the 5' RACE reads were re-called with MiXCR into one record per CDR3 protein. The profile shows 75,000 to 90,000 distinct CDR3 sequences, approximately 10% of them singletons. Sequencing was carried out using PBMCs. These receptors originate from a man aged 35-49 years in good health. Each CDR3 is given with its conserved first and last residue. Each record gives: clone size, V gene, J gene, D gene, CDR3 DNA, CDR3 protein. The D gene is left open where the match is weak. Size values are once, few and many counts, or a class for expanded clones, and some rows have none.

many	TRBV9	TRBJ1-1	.	TGTGCCAGCAGCGACATTACCACTAACCAAGGAGGGGCAGGGATGAACACTGAAGCTTTCTTT	CASSDITTNQGGAGMNTEAFF
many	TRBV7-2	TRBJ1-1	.	TGTGCCAGCAGCTTAGCTGGACTACTCCTGAACACTGAAGCTTTCTTT	CASSLAGLLLNTEAFF
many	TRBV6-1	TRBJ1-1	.	TGTGCCAGCAAGCGGACCCTCGGTGACACTGAAGCTTTCTTT	CASKRTLGDTEAFF
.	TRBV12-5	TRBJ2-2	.	TGTGCTAGTGGTGGGGGTGGGACCGAGGTCCCCGGGGAGCTGTTTTTT	CASGGGGTEVPGELFF
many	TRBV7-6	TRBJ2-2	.	TGTGCCAGCAGCTTGACGACAGGAACCGGGGAGCTGTTTTTT	CASSLTTGTGELFF
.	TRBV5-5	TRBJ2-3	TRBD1	TGTGCCAGCAGCTTGGGGGACAGGCCTCTAGCATCAGATACGCAGTATTTT	CASSLGDRPLASDTQYF
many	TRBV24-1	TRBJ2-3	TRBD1	TGTGCCACCAGCCCGGGACAGGTGAACACAGATACGCAGTATTTT	CATSPGQVNTDTQYF
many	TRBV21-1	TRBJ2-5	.	TGTGCCAGCAGCTTTTGGGAAAGAGACAGGGTCCCAATGTTGGGTACCCAGTACTTC	CASSFWERDRVPMLGTQYF
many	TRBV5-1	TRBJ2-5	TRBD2	TGCGCCAGCAGCTTGCGGGAGGGCCAAGAGACCCAGTACTTC	CASSLREGQETQYF
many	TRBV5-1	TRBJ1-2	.	TGCGCCAGCAGCTTGGAGCAGTCATCTCCAGGAGGTGGCTACACCTTC	CASSLEQSSPGGGYTF
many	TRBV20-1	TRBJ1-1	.	TGCAGTGCTAGAGACCAGGCCCCCTCCCACACTGAAGCTTTCTTT	CSARDQAPSHTEAFF
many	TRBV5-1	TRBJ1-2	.	TGCGCCAGCAGCTTGGTACAGGGAATCTATGGCTACACCTTC	CASSLVQGIYGYTF
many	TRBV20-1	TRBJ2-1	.	TGCAGTGGCCTCTACAATGAGCAGTTCTTC	CSGLYNEQFF
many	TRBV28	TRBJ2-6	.	TGTGCCAGCAGGCCCGGGGCTGGGGCCAACGTCCTGACTTTC	CASRPGAGANVLTF
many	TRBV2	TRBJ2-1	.	TGTGCCATGTCGGGCTTACGCGAGCAGTTCTTC	CAMSGLREQFF
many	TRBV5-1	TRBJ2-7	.	TGCGCCAGCAGCTTACGTCGGCAGGGAGGTCGCTACGAGCAGTACTTC	CASSLRRQGGRYEQYF
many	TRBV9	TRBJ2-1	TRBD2	TGTGCCAGCAGCGGAATCGCAGCGGGGGCCTACAATGAGCAGTTCTTC	CASSGIAAGAYNEQFF
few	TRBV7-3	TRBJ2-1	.	TGTGCCAGCAGGGCGGGGGCGTACAATGAGCAGTTCTTC	CASRAGAYNEQFF
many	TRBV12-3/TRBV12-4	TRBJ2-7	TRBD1	TGTGCCAGCAGTCGGGACAGGAGGATCTACGAGCAGTACTTC	CASSRDRRIYEQYF
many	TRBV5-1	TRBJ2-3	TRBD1	TGCGCCAGCAGCTTCCTTCAGGGGGTGGATACGCAGTATTTT	CASSFLQGVDTQYF
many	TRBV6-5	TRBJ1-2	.	TGTGCCAGCAGCACTCATTCAGGACGGTTCTATGGCTACACCTTC	CASSTHSGRFYGYTF
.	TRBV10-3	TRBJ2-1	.	TGTGCCATCAACCTAACAGGGGAGGCCTATAATGAGCAGTTCTTC	CAINLTGEAYNEQFF
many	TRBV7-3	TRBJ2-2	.	TGTGCCAGCAGCAGACCAGAAGGAGCCGGGGAGCTGTTTTTT	CASSRPEGAGELFF
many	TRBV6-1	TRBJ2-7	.	TGTGCCAGCAATACCCTGAGCTCCTACGAGCAGTACTTC	CASNTLSSYEQYF
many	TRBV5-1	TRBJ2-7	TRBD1	TGCGCCAGCAGCCACCAGGGGGTACCAGCCTACGAGCAGTACTTC	CASSHQGVPAYEQYF
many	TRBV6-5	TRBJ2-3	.	TGTGCCAGCAGGATCAGACGCACAGATACGCAGTATTTT	CASRIRRTDTQYF
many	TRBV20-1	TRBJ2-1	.	TGCAGTGCTAGCGCTCGTTGGGATGAGCAGTTCTTC	CSASARWDEQFF
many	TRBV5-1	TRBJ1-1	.	TGCGCCAGCAGCTTCCAGGGTGAAGCTTTCTTT	CASSFQGEAFF
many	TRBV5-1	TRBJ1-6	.	TGCGCCAGCAGCGACAGTAATTCACCCCTCCACTTT	CASSDSNSPLHF
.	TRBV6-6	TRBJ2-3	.	TGTGTCAGCCGAATCACAGATACGCAGTATTTT	CVSRITDTQYF
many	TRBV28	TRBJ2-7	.	TGTGCCAGCAGTTGGGGCCGCCGCGAGCAGTACTTC	CASSWGRREQYF
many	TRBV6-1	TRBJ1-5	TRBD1	TGTGCCAGCATCGCCCAGGGGGGGAGAGGCAATCAGCCCCAGCATTTT	CASIAQGGRGNQPQHF
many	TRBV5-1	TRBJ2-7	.	TGCGCCAGCAGCTTGGAGGTCGAGCAGTACTTC	CASSLEVEQYF
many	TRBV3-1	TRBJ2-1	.	TGTGCCAGCAGCCCTTTCTATAGGGTGGCCAATGAGCAGTTCTTC	CASSPFYRVANEQFF
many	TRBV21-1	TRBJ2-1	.	TGTGCCAGCAGCACCGGAACGGGACAGGGGAACAATGAGCAGTTCTTC	CASSTGTGQGNNEQFF
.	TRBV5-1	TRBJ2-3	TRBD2	TGCGCCAGTAGCTTGGCCAACAGCGGGAGGGGAACAGATACGCAGTATTTT	CASSLANSGRGTDTQYF
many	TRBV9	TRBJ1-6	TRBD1	TGTGCCAGCCGGTCTTCGCGGGGCGAAGGACAGGGGTCACCCCTCCACTTT	CASRSSRGEGQGSPLHF
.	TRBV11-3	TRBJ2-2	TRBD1	TGTGCCAGCAGCTCCGCGACAGGGGCCACCGGGGAGCTGTTTTTT	CASSSATGATGELFF
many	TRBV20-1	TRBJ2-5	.	TGCAGCCAACGGGCCTCTCGGTCCGAGACCCAGTACTTC	CSQRASRSETQYF
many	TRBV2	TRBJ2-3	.	TGTGCCAGCGCCTTGACCGGAACAGATACGCAGTATTTT	CASALTGTDTQYF
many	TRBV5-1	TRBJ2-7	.	TGCGCCAGCAGCCCTGGGACCTATGGCTCCTACGAGCAGTACTTC	CASSPGTYGSYEQYF
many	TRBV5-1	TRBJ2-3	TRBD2	TGCGCCAGCAGCTCCGAGGGTCTAGCGGGGGGGGCAGATACGCAGTATTTT	CASSSEGLAGGADTQYF
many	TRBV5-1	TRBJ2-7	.	TGCGCCAGCAGCTTGGGAGGCGCGGTTAGCTCCTACGAGCAGTACTTC	CASSLGGAVSSYEQYF
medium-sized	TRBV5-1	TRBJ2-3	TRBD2	TGCGCCAGCAGCTTGAATCGGGGAGGGGCAGATACGCAGTATTTT	CASSLNRGGADTQYF
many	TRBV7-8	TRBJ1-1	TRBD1	TGTGCCAGCACCGACAGGGATCTAATTGAAGCTTTCTTT	CASTDRDLIEAFF
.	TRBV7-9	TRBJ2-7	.	TGTGCCAGCAGCTCGAGGGTGGGGCAGGCCCTTAAAATTTTCGAGCAGTACTTC	CASSSRVGQALKIFEQYF
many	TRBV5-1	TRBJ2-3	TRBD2	TGCGCCAGCAATCGGATGGCGGGGGGGGGTAGCACAGATACGCAGTATTTT	CASNRMAGGGSTDTQYF
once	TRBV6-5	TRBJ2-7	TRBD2	TGTGCCAGCAGGCCGCTAGCGGGAGGCACCTACGAGCAGTACTTC	CASRPLAGGTYEQYF
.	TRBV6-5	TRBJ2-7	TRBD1	TGTGCCAGCAGCGGTGGGACAGCTTCCTACGAGCAGTACTTC	CASSGGTASYEQYF
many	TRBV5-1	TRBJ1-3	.	TGCGCCAGCAGCCCGGACACGGGGGCTGGAAACACCATATATTTT	CASSPDTGAGNTIYF
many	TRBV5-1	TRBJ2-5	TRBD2	TGCGCCAGCAGCTTGGATCTAGCGGGAAGGCAAGAGACCCAGTACTTC	CASSLDLAGRQETQYF
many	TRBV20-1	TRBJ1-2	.	TGCAGTGCTCTGAGCGGCTACACCTTC	CSALSGYTF
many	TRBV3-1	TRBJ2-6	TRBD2	TGTGCCAGCAGCCCCGTCGGGAGGGGATCTGGGGCCAACGTCCTGACTTTC	CASSPVGRGSGANVLTF
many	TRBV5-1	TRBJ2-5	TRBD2	TGCGCCAGCAGGACGGGGGGAGGAGAGACCCAGTACTTC	CASRTGGGETQYF
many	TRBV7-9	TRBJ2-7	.	TGTGCCAGCAGCTTAATCGGGGCCTACGAGCAGTACTTC	CASSLIGAYEQYF